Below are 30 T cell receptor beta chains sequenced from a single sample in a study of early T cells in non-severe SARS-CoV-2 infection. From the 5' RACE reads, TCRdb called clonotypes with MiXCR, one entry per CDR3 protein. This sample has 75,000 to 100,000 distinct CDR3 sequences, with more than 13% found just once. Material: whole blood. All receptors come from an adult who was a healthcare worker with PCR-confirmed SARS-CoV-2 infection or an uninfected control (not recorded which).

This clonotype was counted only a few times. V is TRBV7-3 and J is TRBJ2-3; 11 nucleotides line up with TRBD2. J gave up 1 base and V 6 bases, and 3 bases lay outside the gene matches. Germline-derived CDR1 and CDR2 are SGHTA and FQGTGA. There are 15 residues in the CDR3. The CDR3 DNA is TGTGCCAGCAGTCCTAGCGGGGGGCGCACAGATACGCAGTATTTT. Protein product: CASSPSGGRTDTQYF.

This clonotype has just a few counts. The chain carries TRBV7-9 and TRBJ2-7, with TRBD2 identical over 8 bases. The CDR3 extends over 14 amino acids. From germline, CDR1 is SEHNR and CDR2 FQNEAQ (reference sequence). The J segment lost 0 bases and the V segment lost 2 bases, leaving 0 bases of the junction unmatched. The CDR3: CASSLTSGSYEQYF. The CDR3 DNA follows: TGTGCCAGCAGCTTAACTAGCGGCTCCTACGAGCAGTACTTC.

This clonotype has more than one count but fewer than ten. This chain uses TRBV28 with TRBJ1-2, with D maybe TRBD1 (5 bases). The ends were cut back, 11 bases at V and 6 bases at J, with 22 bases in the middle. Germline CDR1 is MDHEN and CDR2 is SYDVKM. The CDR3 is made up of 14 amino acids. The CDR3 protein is CAVNVRTSRDGYTF. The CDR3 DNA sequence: TGTGCCGTCAACGTCCGGACAAGTCGAGATGGCTACACCTTC.

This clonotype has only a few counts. The DNA for the CDR3 is TGTGCCAGCAGCAGGGCCCGTCTGAAGGGGGCATTTACTGAAGCTTTCTTT. It is translated as CASSRARLKGAFTEAFF. V usage is TRBV7-9 and J usage is TRBJ1-1; 7 bases match TRBD1. Germline-derived CDR1 and CDR2 are SEHNR and FQNEAQ (reference sequence). V trimming: 5 bases; J trimming: 5 bases; junction bases outside the gene matches: 17. The CDR3 runs 17 residues.

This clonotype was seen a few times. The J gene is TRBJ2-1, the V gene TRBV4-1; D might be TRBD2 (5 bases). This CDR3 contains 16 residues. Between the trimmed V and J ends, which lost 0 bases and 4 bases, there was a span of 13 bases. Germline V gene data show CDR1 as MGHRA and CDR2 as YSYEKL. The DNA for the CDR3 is TGCGCCAGCAGCCAAGATGACGGGGATGTATACAATGAGCAGTTCTTC. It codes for CASSQDDGDVYNEQFF.

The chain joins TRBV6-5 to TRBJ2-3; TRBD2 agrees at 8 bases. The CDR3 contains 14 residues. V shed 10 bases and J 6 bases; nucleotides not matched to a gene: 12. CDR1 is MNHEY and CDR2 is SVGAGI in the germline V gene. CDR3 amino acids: CATTPGLVFDTQYF. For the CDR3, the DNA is TGTGCCACCACACCGGGACTAGTTTTCGATACGCAGTATTTT.

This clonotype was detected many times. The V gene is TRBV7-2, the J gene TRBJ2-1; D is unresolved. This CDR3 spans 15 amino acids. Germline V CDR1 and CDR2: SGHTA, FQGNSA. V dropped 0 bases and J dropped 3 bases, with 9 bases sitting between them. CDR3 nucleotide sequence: TGTGCCAGCAGCTTAGCGCTCGGCAGCTACAATGAGCAGTTCTTC. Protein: CASSLALGSYNEQFF.

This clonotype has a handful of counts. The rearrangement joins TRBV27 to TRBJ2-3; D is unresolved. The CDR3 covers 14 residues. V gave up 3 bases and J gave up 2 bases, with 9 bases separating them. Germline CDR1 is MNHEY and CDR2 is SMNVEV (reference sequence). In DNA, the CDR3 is TGTGCCAGCAGTTTCTTCGATGACACAGATACGCAGTATTTT. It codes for CASSFFDDTDTQYF.

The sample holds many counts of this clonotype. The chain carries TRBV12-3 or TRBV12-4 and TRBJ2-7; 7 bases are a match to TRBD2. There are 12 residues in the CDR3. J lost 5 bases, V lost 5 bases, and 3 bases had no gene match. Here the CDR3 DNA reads TGTGCCAGCAGTGAGACTAGCCACGAGCAGTACTTC. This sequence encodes CASSETSHEQYF.

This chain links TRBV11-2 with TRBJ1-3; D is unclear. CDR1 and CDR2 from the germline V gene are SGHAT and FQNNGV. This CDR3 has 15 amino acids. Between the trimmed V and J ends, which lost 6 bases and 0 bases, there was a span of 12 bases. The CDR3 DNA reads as TGTGCCAGCAGACCGCGCGGCAACTCTGGAAACACCATATATTTT. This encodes CASRPRGNSGNTIYF.

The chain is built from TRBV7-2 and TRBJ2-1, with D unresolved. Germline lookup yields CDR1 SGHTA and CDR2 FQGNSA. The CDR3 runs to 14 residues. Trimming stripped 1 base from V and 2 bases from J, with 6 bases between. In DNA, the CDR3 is TGTGCCAGCAGCTTAGATCGTGCCTACAATGAGCAGTTCTTC. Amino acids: CASSLDRAYNEQFF.

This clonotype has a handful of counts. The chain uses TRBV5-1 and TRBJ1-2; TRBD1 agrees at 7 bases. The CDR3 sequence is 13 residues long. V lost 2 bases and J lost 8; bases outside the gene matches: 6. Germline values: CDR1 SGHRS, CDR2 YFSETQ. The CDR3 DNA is TGCGCCAGCAGCTTTACAGGGGAAGAAGGCTACACCTTC. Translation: CASSFTGEEGYTF. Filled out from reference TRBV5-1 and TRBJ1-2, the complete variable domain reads KAGVTQTPRYLIKTRGQQVTLSCSPISGHRSVSWYQQTPGQGLQFLFEYFSETQRNKGNFPGRFSGRQFSNSRSEMNVSTLELGDSALYLCASSFTGEEGYTFGSGTRLTVV.

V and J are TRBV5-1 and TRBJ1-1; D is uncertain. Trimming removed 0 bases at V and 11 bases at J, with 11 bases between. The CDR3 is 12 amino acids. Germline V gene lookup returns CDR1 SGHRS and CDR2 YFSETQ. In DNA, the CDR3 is TGCGCCAGCAGCTTGGGGGCGACTCAGGCTTTCTTT. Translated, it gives CASSLGATQAFF.

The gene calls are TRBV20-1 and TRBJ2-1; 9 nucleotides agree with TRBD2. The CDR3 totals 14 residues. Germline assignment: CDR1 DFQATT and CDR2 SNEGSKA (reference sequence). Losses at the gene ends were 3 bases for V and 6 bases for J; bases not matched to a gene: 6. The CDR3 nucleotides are TGCAGTGCTAGGGGCGGGGGGGCCCCCAATGAGCAGTTCTTC. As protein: CSARGGGAPNEQFF.

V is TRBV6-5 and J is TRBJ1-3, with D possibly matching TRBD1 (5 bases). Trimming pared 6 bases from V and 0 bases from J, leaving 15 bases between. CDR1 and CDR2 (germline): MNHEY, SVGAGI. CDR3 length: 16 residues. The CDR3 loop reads CASSPPRGASGNTIYF. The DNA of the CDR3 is TGTGCCAGCAGCCCCCCCCGCGGGGCCTCTGGAAACACCATATATTTT.

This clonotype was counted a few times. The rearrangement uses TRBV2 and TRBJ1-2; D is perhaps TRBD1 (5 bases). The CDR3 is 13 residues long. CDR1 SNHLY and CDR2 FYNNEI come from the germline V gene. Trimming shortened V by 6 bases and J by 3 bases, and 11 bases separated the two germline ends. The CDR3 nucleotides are TGTGCCAGCAGCCAGGCGGGGGACTATGGCTACACCTTC. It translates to CASSQAGDYGYTF.

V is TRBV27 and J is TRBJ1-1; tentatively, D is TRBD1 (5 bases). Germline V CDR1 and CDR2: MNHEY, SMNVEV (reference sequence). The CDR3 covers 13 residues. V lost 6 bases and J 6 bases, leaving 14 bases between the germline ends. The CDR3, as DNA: TGTGCCAGCAGGCTTGTGGGGGTCCCTGAAGCTTTCTTT. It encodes CASRLVGVPEAFF.

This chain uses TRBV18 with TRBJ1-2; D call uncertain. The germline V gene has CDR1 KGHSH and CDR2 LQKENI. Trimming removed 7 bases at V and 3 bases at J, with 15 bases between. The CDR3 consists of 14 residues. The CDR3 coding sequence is TGTGCCAGCTACTCCCCGGGATCGGACTATGGCTACACCTTC. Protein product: CASYSPGSDYGYTF.

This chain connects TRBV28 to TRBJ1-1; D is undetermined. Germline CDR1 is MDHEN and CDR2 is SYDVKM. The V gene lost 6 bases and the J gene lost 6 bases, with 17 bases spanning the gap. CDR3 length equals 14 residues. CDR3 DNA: TGTGCCAGCAGCCCCGTTGGGTGGGGATCTGAAGCTTTCTTT. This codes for CASSPVGWGSEAFF.

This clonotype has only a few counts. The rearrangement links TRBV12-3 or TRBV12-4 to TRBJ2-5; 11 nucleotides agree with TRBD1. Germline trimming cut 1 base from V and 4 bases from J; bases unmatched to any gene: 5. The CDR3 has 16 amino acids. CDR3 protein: CASSLVGQGAAETQYF. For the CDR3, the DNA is TGTGCCAGCAGTTTAGTCGGACAGGGGGCCGCAGAGACCCAGTACTTC.

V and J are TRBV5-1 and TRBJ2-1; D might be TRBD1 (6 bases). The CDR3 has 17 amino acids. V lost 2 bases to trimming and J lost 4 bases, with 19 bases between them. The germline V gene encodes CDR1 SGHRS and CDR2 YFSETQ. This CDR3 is CASSLDRLRSLYNEQFF. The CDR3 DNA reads TGCGCCAGCAGCTTAGACAGGCTGCGCTCCTTATACAATGAGCAGTTCTTC.

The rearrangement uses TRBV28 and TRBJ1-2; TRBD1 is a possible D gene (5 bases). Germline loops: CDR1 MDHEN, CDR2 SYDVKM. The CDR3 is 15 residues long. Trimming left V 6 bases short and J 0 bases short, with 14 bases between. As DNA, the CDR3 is TGTGCCAGCAGCCCGACGACAGATACTAACTATGGCTACACCTTC. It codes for CASSPTTDTNYGYTF.

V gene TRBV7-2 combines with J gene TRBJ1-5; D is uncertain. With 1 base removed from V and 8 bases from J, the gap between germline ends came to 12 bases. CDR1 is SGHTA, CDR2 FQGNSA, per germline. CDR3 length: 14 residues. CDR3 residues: CASSLGTAFEPQHF. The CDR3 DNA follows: TGTGCCAGCAGCTTAGGGACCGCCTTTGAGCCCCAGCATTTT.

Written as DNA, the CDR3 is TGCAGTGCTAGAGAGTTGAACACTGAAGCTTTCTTT. This gives the protein CSARELNTEAFF. The J gene is TRBJ1-1, the V gene TRBV20-1; D is ambiguous. Looked up from germline, CDR1 is DFQATT and CDR2 is SNEGSKA (reference sequence). This CDR3 comprises 12 residues. V was pared by 0 bases and J by 0 bases, with 2 bases between.

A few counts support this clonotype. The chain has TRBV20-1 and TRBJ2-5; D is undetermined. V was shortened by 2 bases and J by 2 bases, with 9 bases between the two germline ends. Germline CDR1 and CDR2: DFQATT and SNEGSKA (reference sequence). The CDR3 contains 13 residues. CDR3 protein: CSARWQVQETQYF. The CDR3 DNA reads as TGCAGTGCTAGATGGCAGGTGCAAGAGACCCAGTACTTC.

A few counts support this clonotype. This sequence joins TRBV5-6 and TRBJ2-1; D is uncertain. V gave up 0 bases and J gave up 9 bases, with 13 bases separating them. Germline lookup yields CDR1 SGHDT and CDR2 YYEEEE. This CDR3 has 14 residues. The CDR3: CASSLELSIFEQFF. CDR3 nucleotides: TGTGCCAGCAGCTTGGAACTAAGTATATTTGAGCAGTTCTTC.

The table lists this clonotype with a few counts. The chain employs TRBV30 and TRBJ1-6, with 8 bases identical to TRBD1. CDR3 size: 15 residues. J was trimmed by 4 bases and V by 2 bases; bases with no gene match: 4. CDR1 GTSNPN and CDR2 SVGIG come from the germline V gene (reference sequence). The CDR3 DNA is TGTGCCTGGAGTCAGCAGGGGGCTTATAATTCACCCCTCCACTTT. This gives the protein CAWSQQGAYNSPLHF. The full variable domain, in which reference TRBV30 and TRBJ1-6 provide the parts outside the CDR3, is SQTIHQWPATLVQPVGSPLSLECTVEGTSNPNLYWYRQAAGRGLQLLFYSVGIGQISSEVPQNLSASRPQDRQFILSSKKLLLSDSGFYLCAWSQQGAYNSPLHFGNGTRLTVT.

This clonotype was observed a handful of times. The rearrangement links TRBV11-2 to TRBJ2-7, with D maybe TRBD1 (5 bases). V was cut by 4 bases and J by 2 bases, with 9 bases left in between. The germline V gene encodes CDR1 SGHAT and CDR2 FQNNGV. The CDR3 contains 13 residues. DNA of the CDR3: TGTGCCAGCAGCTCCACAGGAGCCTACGAGCAGTACTTC. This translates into CASSSTGAYEQYF. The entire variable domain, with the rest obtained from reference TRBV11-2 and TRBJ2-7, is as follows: EAGVAQSPRYKIIEKRQSVAFWCNPISGHATLYWYQQILGQGPKLLIQFQNNGVVDDSQLPKDRFSAERLKGVDSTLKIQPAKLEDSAVYLCASSSTGAYEQYFGPGTRLTVT.

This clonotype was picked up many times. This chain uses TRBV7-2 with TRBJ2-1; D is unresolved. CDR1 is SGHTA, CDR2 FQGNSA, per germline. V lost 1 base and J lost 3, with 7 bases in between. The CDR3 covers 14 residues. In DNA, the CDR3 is TGTGCCAGCAGCTTAGGGGCGTACTACAATGAGCAGTTCTTC. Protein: CASSLGAYYNEQFF. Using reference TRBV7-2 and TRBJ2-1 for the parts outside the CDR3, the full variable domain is GAGVSQSPSNKVTEKGKDVELRCDPISGHTALYWYRQSLGQGLEFLIYFQGNSAPDKSGLPSDRFSAERTGGSVSTLTIQRTQQEDSAVYLCASSLGAYYNEQFFGPGTRLTVL.

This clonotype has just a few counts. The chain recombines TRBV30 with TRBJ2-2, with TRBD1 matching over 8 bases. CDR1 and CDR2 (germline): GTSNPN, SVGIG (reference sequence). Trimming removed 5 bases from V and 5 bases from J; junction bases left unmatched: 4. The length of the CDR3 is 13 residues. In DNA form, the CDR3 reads TGTGCCTGGGACCGACAGGGGACCGGGGAGCTGTTTTTT. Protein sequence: CAWDRQGTGELFF.